This T cell receptor (beta chain) was captured by sequencing in a study of STAT5B mutations in CD4+ large granular lymphocyte leukemia (dated by TCRdb to the early 2020s). Concerning the study at large: Among healthy controls, the CDR3 'QG' motif was associated with a particular HLA allele. The study compared the TCRbeta repertoires of patients with CD4+ T-cell large granular lymphocyte leukemia against the TCRbeta repertoires of healthy blood donors. The purity of purified fractions was confirmed by flow cytometry on FACSCanto II or FACSVerse to exceed 95% among lymphocytes.

Healthy controls were roughly 40 blood donors whose buffy coats came from the Finnish Red Cross blood service. All TCR-sequenced material derived from peripheral blood: patient blood samples and healthy donor buffy coats. Peripheral blood mononuclear cells were isolated by Ficoll-Hypaque gradient centrifugation. CD4+ cells were magnetically purified from the buffy coats of healthy controls. The Gentra Puregene Cell and Tissue kit was used for genomic DNA extraction, and quantification was performed on a Qubit 2.0 fluorometer. Results the study describes overall, beyond this receptor: Enrichment of TRBV06-family usage was observed among the top patient clones (8/27) relative to healthy controls (2/35). Each patient's main leukemic clonotypes were private, but more than 20% of these clonotypes showed up at low frequency in the non-leukemic repertoires of other patients. Data were not HLA-matched; higher clonality in CD4+ versus CD8+ T-LGLL could reflect the relatively small sample size. Greater clonality appeared to be present in CD4-sorted patient repertoires than in healthy CD4+ repertoires, and the difference was retained after the putative leukemic clones were removed.

TCRbeta rearrangements were sequenced from genomic DNA using the immunoSEQ assay at survey resolution. As for the authors' bioinformatics: In the TCR sequencing data, the lowest productive clonotype frequency that could be detected was 2.59 x 10-5. Analyses included only productive TCRbeta rearrangements, meaning complete and in-frame sequences. Clonality for each sample was calculated as Simpson clonality in the immunoSEQ Analyzer version 3.0. Clones were binned by frequency as very rare, small, medium, large (1-20%) or hyperexpanded (>20%). Generation probabilities were estimated with OLGA 1.2.3, V-gene circos plots were made with VDJtools, specificities were looked up in VDJdb, and CDR3 motifs were identified with GLIPH. The clones in this table, taken by TCRdb from immuneACCESS, are in-frame only. Not every clone is retained; where verified, under half of the shortfall comes from an unresolved V gene, and the cause of the rest is unknown. V, J and clone size reflect that table, while D and trimming were determined from the DNA. The sample has about 30,000 clones on record, approximately 73% of them singletons. Roughly 1.9% of the sample goes to the ten largest clones.

With regard to this clone: Its antigen is still unknown. Base qualities are not provided; no much larger clone lies one nucleotide away.

As encoded in the germline V gene, CDR1 is SGHTS while CDR2 is YDEGEE. The junction shows trimming of 4 bases on V and 3 bases on J, plus 14 bases between the germline ends. The CDR3, from cysteine to phenylalanine, totals 14 residues. Only the CDR3 part of the read is kept: 42 bases, read in frame from the first base. Sequences were obtained from CD4+ T cells from blood buffy coats. Rearrangement joined TRBV5-8 to TRBJ2-7, with the D call perhaps TRBD1 or TRBD2, as 6 bases match in each case. The TCR sequence derives from a human donor in good health. DNA sequence: TGTGCCAGCAGCCCCTGGGGGGCGGTCTACGAGCAGTACTTC. The resulting protein is CASSPWGAVYEQYF.